At least ten counts were recorded for the clone carrying this T cell receptor beta chain. Its specificity is not known. This CDR3 is 15 amino acids long. CDR1 is SGHVS and CDR2 is FNYEAQ in the germline V gene. Between the trimmed V and J ends, which lost 2 bases and 3 bases, there was a span of 11 bases. This record belongs to a study of response to subunit inactivated influenza vaccine. Findings and limits, study-wide: Seasonal influenza vaccination, on each occasion, was suggested by the authors to recruit few new T cells.

TCRdb called the RT-PCR reads again in MiXCR, with one record for every CDR3 protein. The sample lists about 520,000 distinct CDR3 sequences, 6.5% to 8% occurring once. This receptor was obtained from a man aged 50 to 69 who received an inactivated influenza vaccine. The rearrangement joins TRBV7-6 to TRBJ1-3; no clear D. The starting material was PBMCs from blood, obtained roughly 24 months after vaccination. CDR3 amino acids: CASSLSLSGGNTIYF. In DNA, the CDR3 is TGTGCCAGCAGCTTATCTCTTTCGGGTGGAAACACCATATATTTT.